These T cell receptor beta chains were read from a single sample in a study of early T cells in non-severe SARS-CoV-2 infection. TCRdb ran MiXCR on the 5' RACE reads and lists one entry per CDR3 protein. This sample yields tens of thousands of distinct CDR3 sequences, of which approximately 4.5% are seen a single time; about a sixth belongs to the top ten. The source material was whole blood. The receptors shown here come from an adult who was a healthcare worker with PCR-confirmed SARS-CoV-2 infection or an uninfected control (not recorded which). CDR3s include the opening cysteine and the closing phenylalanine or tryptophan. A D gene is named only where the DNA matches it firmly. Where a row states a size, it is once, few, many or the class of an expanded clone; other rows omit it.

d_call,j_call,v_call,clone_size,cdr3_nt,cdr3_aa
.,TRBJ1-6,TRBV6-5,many,TGTGCCAGCAGCCAGACAGTTACCTATAATTCACCCCTCCACTTT,CASSQTVTYNSPLHF
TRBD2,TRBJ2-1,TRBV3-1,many,TGTGCCAGCAGCACCCCAGGACTAGCGGTCGTGGTCTTC,CASSTPGLAVVVF
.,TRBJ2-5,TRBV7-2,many,TGTGCCAGCAGCTTACACCCGGGGAAAGAGACCCAGTACTTC,CASSLHPGKETQYF
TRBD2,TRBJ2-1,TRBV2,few,TGTGCCAGCAGTTTCGGAGGACTAGCGTTGGTAAATGAGCAGTTCTTC,CASSFGGLALVNEQFF
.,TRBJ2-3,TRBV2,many,TGTGCCAGCACTAGAGAGGGGGCAGATACGCAGTATTTT,CASTREGADTQYF
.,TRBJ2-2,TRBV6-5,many,TGTGCCAGCAGTTCGGATTTGGCAGTGAACACCGGGGAGCTGTTTTTT,CASSSDLAVNTGELFF
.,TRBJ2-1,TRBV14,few,TGTGCCAGCAGAGTCAGTGGTTCCTACAATGAGCAGTTCTTC,CASRVSGSYNEQFF
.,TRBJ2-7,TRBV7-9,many,TGTGCCAGCACCCCGCCAGGGGAGGCGCAGTACTTC,CASTPPGEAQYF
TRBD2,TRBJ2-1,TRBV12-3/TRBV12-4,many,TGTGCCAGCACCCAACCGGGAGGCATCGGAGAGCAGTTCTTC,CASTQPGGIGEQFF
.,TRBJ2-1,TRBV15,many,TGTGCCACCAACCTACTAGAGGGAAACAATGAGCAGTTCTTC,CATNLLEGNNEQFF
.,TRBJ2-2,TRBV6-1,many,TGTGCCACCTTGGCCGGGGACCCCAGTGGAGCCGGGGAGCTGTTTTTT,CATLAGDPSGAGELFF
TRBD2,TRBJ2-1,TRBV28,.,TGTGCCAGCAGTTACCAAACGACTAGCGGGAGGAGAAATGAGCAGTTCTTC,CASSYQTTSGRRNEQFF
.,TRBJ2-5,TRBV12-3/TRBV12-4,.,TGTGCCAGCAGTTTGGAGTACCAAGAGACCCAGTACTTC,CASSLEYQETQYF
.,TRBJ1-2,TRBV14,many,TGTGCCAGCAGAGGGCAGTCTCTTCGGGATGGCTACACCTTC,CASRGQSLRDGYTF
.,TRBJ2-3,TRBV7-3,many,TGTGCCAGCAGCTCCCGCGGCGGCCTGGAGGGAGATACGCAGTATTTT,CASSSRGGLEGDTQYF
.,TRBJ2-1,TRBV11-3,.,TGTGCCAGCAGCCCCCGGGACGGGGGGCCCAATGAGCAGTTCTTC,CASSPRDGGPNEQFF
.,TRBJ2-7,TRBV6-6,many,TGTGCCAGCAGTTTCTTGACGGGCGGCTACGAGCAGTACTTC,CASSFLTGGYEQYF
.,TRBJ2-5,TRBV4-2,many,TGTGCCAGCAGCCAAGGGCAGGGGGGATTCGAAGAGACCCAGTACTTC,CASSQGQGGFEETQYF
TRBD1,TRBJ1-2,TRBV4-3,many,TGCGCCAGCAGCCAAGATGGACAGGGGAACTATGGCTACACCTTC,CASSQDGQGNYGYTF
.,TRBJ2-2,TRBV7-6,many,TGTGCCAGCAGCCGGGGGACAGATAACACCGGGGAGCTGTTTTTT,CASSRGTDNTGELFF
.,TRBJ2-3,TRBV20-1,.,TGCAGTGCTAGACAGGAGGGGACAGATACGCAGTATTTT,CSARQEGTDTQYF
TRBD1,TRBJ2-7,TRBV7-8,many,TGTGCCAGCAGCCCAAGACAGGGGTACGAGCAGTACTTC,CASSPRQGYEQYF
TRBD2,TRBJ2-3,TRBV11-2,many,TGTGCCAGCAGCCGACGAACTAGCGGGAGAGATACGCAGTATTTT,CASSRRTSGRDTQYF
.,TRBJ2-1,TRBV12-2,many,TGTGCATACTCAGTCCCGGGACAGGGGAACAATGAGCAGTTCTTC,CAYSVPGQGNNEQFF
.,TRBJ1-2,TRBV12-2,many,TGTGCAAGTCGTCGAGACGAGGAGTATGGCTACACCTTC,CASRRDEEYGYTF
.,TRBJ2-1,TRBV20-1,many,TGCAGTGCTACCCGGTCCAGGGAAGGTGAGCAGTTCTTC,CSATRSREGEQFF
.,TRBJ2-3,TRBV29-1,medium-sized,TGCAGCGTTGAATCACGGTCAGATACGCAGTATTTT,CSVESRSDTQYF
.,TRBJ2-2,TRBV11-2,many,TGTGCCAGCAGCTTAGCGGGTATAGACACCGGGGAGCTGTTTTTT,CASSLAGIDTGELFF
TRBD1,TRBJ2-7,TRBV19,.,TGTGCCAGTAGAAAGGCAGGGGGAAGCTACGAGCAGTACTTC,CASRKAGGSYEQYF
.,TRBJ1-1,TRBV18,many,TGTGCCAGCTCACCACCGTCGCGAGGTAGTAATACTGAAGCTTTCTTT,CASSPPSRGSNTEAFF
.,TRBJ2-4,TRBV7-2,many,TGTGCCAGCAGCTTTAGCGGAGATAAAAACATTCAGTACTTC,CASSFSGDKNIQYF
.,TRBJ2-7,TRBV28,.,TGTGCCAGCAGTTCCCGGCGCTGGGGATCCTACGAGCAGTACTTC,CASSSRRWGSYEQYF
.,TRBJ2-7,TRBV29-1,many,TGCAGCGTTGGGGGGTCTGACTTTTCGAGTGAGCAGTACTTC,CSVGGSDFSSEQYF
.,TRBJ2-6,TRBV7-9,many,TGTGCCAGCAGCCAGACCCCTGGGGCCAACGTCCTGACTTTC,CASSQTPGANVLTF
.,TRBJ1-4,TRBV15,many,TGTGCCACCATACATTCCGGGACCGGAGGAGGAAAACTGTTTTTT,CATIHSGTGGGKLFF
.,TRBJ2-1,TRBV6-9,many,TGTGCCAGCACCTCCGGCCGGGACAGGGGGGAGAGCGGGAGGGCCTCCCCAGACAATGAGCAGTTCTTC,CASTSGRDRGESGRASPDNEQFF
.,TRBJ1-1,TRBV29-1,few,TGCAGCGTTGGCGGGCCGGACACTGAAGCTTTCTTT,CSVGGPDTEAFF
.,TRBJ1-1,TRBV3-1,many,TGTGCCAGCAGCCAAGTTGGGGGCTCTGAAGCTTTCTTT,CASSQVGGSEAFF
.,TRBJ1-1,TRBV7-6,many,TGTGCCAGCGGGTCGGGGAGTGAAGCTTTCTTT,CASGSGSEAFF
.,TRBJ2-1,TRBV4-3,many,TGCGCCAGCAGCCATGGGCCAGGCTCCTACAATGAGCAGTTCTTC,CASSHGPGSYNEQFF
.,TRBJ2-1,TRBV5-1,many,TGCGCCAGCAGCTTGCCGAGCTCCTACAATGAGCAGTTCTTC,CASSLPSSYNEQFF
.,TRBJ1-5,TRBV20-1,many,TGCAGTGCTAGTTATGTAAATCAGCCCCAGCATTTT,CSASYVNQPQHF
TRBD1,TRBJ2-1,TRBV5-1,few,TGCGCCAGCAGGTTGACAGGGAATAAGGGAAATGAGCAGTTCTTC,CASRLTGNKGNEQFF
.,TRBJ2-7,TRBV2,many,TGTGCCAGCAGTGCGCTAGCTTACGAGCAGTACTTC,CASSALAYEQYF
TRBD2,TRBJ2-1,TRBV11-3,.,TGTGCCAGCAGCCAGCCCCGGGGGGATGAGCAGTTCTTC,CASSQPRGDEQFF
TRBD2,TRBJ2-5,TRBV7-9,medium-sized,TGTGCCAGCAGCTTAAACGGCGGGAGGGCAGCAGAGACCCAGTACTTC,CASSLNGGRAAETQYF
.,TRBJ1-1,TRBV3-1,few,TGTGCCAGCAGCCAAATAGGGGAGGGGAATGCTTTCTTT,CASSQIGEGNAFF
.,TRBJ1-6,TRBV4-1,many,TGCGCCAGCAGCCGGGCGGCCCTCCAGCTACCATCCTCCAATTCACCCCTCCACTTT,CASSRAALQLPSSNSPLHF
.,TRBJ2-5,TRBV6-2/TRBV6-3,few,TGTGCCAGCAATAGGGGAGAGACCCAGTACTTC,CASNRGETQYF
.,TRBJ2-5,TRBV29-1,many,TGCAGCGTTGGGGGAGGTGTACAGGGGACCCAGTACTTC,CSVGGGVQGTQYF
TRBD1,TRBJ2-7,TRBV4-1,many,TGCGCCAGCAGCCACCAGACAGGGGGTTCCTACGAGCAGTACTTC,CASSHQTGGSYEQYF
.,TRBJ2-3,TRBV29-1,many,TGCAGCGTTATTTTTTGGGGACGGAGCACAGATACGCAGTATTTT,CSVIFWGRSTDTQYF
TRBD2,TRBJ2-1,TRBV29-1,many,TGCAGCGCCACGCAGGGCGGGAGGGAGTTCTTC,CSATQGGREFF
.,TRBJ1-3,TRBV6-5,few,TGTGCCAGCAGTTACTCGATCAGTACCTCCTCAAGAAACACCATATATTTT,CASSYSISTSSRNTIYF
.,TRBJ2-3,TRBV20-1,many,TGCAGTGCCCGACTCGACAGCCCACCAGCGCAGTATTTT,CSARLDSPPAQYF
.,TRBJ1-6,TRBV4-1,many,TGCGCCAGCAGCTCCTATGACGGTTATTCACCCCTCCACTTT,CASSSYDGYSPLHF
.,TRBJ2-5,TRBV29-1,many,TGCAGCGTTGGGGAGACATCGCAAGAGACCCAGTACTTC,CSVGETSQETQYF
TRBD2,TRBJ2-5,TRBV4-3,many,TGCGCCAGCAGCCAGATACTAGCGGGAGGGGCGGAGACCCAGTACTTC,CASSQILAGGAETQYF
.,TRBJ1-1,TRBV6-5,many,TGTGCCAGCAGTTACCTCGGAGCGGCCCCGAACACTGAAGCTTTCTTT,CASSYLGAAPNTEAFF